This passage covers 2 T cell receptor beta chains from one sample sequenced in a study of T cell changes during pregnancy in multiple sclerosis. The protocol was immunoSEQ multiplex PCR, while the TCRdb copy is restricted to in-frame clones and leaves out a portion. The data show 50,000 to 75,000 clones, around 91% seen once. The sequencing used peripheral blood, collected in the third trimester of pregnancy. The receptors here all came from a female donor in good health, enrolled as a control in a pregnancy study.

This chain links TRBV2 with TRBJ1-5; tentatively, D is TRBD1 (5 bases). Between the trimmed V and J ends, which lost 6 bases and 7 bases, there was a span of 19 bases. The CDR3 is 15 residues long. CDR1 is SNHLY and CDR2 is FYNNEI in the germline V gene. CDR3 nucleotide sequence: TGTGCCAGCAGCCCCAGCCTTGGGGCTATACAGCCCCAGCATTTT. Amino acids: CASSPSLGAIQPQHF.

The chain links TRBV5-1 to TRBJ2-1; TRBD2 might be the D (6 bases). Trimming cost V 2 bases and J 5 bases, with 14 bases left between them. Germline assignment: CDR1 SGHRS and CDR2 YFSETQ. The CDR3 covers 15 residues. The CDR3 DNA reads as TGCGCCAGCAGCTTTTTGGGGGGTACAAACAATGAGCAGTTCTTC. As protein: CASSFLGGTNNEQFF.